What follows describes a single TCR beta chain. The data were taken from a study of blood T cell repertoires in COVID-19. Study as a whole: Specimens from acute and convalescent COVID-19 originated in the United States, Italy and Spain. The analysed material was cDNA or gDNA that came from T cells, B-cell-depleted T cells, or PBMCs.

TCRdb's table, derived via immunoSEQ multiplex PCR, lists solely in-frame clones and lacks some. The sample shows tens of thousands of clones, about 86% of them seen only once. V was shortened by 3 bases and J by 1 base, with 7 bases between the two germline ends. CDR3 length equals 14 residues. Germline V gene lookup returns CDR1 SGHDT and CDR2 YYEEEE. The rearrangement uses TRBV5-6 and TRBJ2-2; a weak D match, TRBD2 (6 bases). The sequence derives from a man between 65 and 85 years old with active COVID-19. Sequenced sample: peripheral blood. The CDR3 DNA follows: TGTGCCAGCAGCTGGAGGGTGAACACCGGGGAGCTGTTTTTT. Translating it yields CASSWRVNTGELFF.